This entry describes one T cell receptor beta chain. V lost 0 bases and J 5 bases, leaving 9 bases between the germline ends. The length of the CDR3 is 14 residues. The germline V gene has CDR1 SGDLS and CDR2 YYNGEE. The data derive from a study of blood T cell repertoires in COVID-19. TCRdb keeps only in-frame clones here, not all; method: immunoSEQ multiplex PCR. The table shows 200,000 to 300,000 clones, with around nine tenths occurring only once. The chain combines TRBV9 with TRBJ1-3, with D tentatively TRBD1 (6 bases). The specimen was PBMCs or T cells enriched from blood (not recorded which). The receptor's source is a young woman who had recovered from COVID-19. The CDR3 region is CASSVEGVRNTIYF. The CDR3 DNA is TGTGCCAGCAGCGTAGAGGGGGTGCGAAACACCATATATTTT.